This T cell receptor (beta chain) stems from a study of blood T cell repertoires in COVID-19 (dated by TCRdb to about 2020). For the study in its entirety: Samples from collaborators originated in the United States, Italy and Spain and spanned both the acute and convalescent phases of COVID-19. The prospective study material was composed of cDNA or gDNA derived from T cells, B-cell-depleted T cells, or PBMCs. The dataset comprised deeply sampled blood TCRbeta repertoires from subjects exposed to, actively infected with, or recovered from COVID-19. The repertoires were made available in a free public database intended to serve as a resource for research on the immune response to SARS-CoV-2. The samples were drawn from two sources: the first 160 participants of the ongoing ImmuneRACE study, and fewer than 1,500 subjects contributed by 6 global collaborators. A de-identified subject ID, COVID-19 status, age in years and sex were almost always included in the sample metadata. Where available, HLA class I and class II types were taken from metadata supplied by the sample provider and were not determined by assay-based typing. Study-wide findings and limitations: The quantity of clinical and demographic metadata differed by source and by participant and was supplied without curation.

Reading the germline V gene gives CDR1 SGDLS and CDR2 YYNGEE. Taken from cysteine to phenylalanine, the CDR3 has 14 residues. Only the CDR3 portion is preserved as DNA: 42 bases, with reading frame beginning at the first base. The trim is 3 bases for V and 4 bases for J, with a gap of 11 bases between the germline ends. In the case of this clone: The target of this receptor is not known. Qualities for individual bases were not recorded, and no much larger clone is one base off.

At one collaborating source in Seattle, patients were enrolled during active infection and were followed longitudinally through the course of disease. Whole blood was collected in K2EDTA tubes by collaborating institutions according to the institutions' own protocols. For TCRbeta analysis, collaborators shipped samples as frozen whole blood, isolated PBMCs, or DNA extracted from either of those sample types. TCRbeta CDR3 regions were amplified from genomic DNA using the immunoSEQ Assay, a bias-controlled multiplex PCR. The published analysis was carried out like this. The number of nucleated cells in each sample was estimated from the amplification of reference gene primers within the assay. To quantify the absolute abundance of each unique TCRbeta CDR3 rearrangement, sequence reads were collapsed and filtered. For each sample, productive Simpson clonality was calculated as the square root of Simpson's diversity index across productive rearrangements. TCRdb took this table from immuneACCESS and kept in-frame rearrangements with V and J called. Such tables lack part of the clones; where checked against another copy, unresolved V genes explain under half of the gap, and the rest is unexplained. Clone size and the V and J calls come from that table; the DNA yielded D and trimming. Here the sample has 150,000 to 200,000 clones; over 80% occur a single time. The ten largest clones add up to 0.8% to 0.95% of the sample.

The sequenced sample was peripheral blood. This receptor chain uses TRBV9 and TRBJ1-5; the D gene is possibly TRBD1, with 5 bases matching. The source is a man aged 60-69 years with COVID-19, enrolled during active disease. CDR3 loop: CASSALGGNQPQHF. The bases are TGTGCCAGCAGCGCCCTGGGGGGGAATCAGCCCCAGCATTTT.